The 13 T cell receptor beta chains presented below share a single source sample, sequenced in a study of neurological immune-mediated disorders. One entry per CDR3 protein, called by TCRdb with MiXCR from the 5' RACE reads. The sample yields 26,000 or so distinct CDR3 sequences, around 21% seen once. The specimen sequenced was PBMCs. These receptors all stem from a woman aged 55-70 years in good health.

The chain has TRBV7-9 and TRBJ2-7; the D call may be TRBD1 or TRBD2 (5 bases each). Near its end, the DNA agrees better with TRBJ2-1, so the J call may be wrong. Germline loops: CDR1 SEHNR, CDR2 FQNEAQ (reference sequence). The CDR3 sequence is 15 residues long. This CDR3 reads CASSFWDRSYNEQFF. CDR3 DNA: TGTGCCAGCAGCTTCTGGGACCGTTCCTACAATGAGCAGTTCTTC.

In regard to this clonotype: Its ends do not fully match the called genes, so a read error is possible. This rearrangement joins TRBV28 to TRBJ2-1; D remains unclear. Germline lookup yields CDR1 MDHEN and CDR2 SYDVKM. There are 16 residues in the CDR3. CDR3 protein: CAISYLGPPSYNDQFF. For the CDR3, the DNA is TGTGCCATCAGTTATCTGGGTCCCCCCTCCTACAATGATCAGTTCTTC.

Many counts were recorded for this clonotype. The V and J genes are TRBV7-2 and TRBJ2-3; the D is unclear. V dropped 6 bases and J dropped 1 base, with 14 bases sitting between them. The CDR3 extends over 15 amino acids. Germline V gives CDR1 SGHTA, CDR2 FQGNSA. The CDR3 region has the DNA TGTGCCAGCAGAGCCCCACAGAGAGGCACAGATACGCAGTATTTT. Its translation is CASRAPQRGTDTQYF.

Note on this clonotype: The junction departs from germline at one end; a sequencing error may be responsible. The chain is built from TRBV29-1 and TRBJ2-1; D is uncertain. The V gene's germline CDR1 is SQVTM and CDR2 ANQGSEA. The CDR3 is 15 amino acids. CDR3 protein: CSVSRPHSSYNEQFF. In nucleotides, the CDR3 is TGCAGCGTGTCCAGACCGCACAGCTCCTACAATGAGCAGTTTTTC.

This clonotype appeared many times. V is TRBV7-2 and J is TRBJ2-7, with 8 bases lining up with TRBD2. Losses at the gene ends were 5 bases for V and 3 bases for J; bases not matched to a gene: 9. The CDR3 has 15 residues. CDR1 SGHTA and CDR2 FQGNSA come from the germline V gene. DNA for the CDR3: TGTGCCAGCAGCGATCGGGCGGGAGGTGGCTACGAGCAGTACTTC. This gives the protein CASSDRAGGGYEQYF.

This clonotype was observed many times. J is TRBJ2-1 and V is TRBV29-1, with 8 bases matching TRBD1. CDR1 is SQVTM, CDR2 ANQGSEA, per germline. V was clipped by 6 bases and J by 4 bases; unmatched bases: 8. The CDR3 contains 14 residues. The CDR3 DNA follows: TGCAGCGTCGAGAGGGACAGGTCTTACAATGAGCAGTTCTTC. As protein: CSVERDRSYNEQFF.

This clonotype was detected a few times. The chain uses TRBV4-2 and TRBJ2-2; possible D gene TRBD1, 7 bases. This CDR3 contains 17 residues. The germline V gene has CDR1 LGHNA and CDR2 YNFKEQ. The V and J ends lost 8 bases and 3 bases respectively, with 22 bases between them. For the CDR3, the DNA is TGTGCCAGCGGACATCAGGGGGGCACTCCGTACACCGGGGAGCTGTTTTTT. Translation gives CASGHQGGTPYTGELFF.

The J gene is TRBJ2-2, the V gene TRBV7-2; the match to TRBD1 covers 7 bases. V lost 3 bases, J lost 2 bases, and 6 bases stayed unmatched. CDR3 size: 16 residues. Germline V gene sequence: CDR1 SGHTA, CDR2 FQGNSA. For the CDR3, the DNA is TGTGCCAGCAGCTTCACGGGACAGACAAACACCGGGGAGCTGTTTTTT. Translated: CASSFTGQTNTGELFF.

This clonotype was seen at least ten times. The V gene is TRBV9, the J gene TRBJ2-2, with 12 bases aligning to TRBD2. The CDR3 runs 17 residues. Trimming removed 4 bases from V and 3 bases from J; junction bases left unmatched: 7. Looked up from germline, CDR1 is SGDLS and CDR2 is YYNGEE. The CDR3 sequence: CASSSRTSGTYTGELFF. DNA of the CDR3: TGTGCCAGCAGCTCTCGGACTAGCGGGACCTACACCGGGGAGCTGTTTTTT. The variable domain in full, completed from reference TRBV9 and TRBJ2-2, reads DSGVTQTPKHLITATGQRVTLRCSPRSGDLSVYWYQQSLDQGLQFLIQYYNGEERAKGNILERFSAQQFPDLHSELNLSSLELGDSALYFCASSSRTSGTYTGELFFGEGSRLTVL.

This clonotype was picked up a small number of times. The rearrangement links TRBV10-3 to TRBJ2-1; 10 positions agree with TRBD2. J gave up 11 bases and V 2 bases, and 6 bases lay outside the gene matches. The CDR3 length is 14 residues. In germline, CDR1 is ENHRY, CDR2 SYGVKD. The DNA of the CDR3 is TGTGCCATCAGTGAGGGACTAGCGGTAGAGAAGCAGTTCTTC. Translating it yields CAISEGLAVEKQFF.

This clonotype is medium-sized in the sample. The chain joins TRBV9 to TRBJ2-2, with D possibly TRBD2 on 6 matching bases. V shed 2 bases and J shed 1 base, with 18 bases lying between them. CDR3 size: 18 residues. Germline V gene sequence: CDR1 SGDLS, CDR2 YYNGEE. This CDR3 reads CASSVGRWGGMNTGELFF. The DNA for the CDR3 is TGTGCCAGCAGCGTTGGTAGGTGGGGCGGGATGAACACCGGGGAGCTGTTTTTT. The variable domain in full, with the rest retrieved from reference TRBV9 and TRBJ2-2, is DSGVTQTPKHLITATGQRVTLRCSPRSGDLSVYWYQQSLDQGLQFLIQYYNGEERAKGNILERFSAQQFPDLHSELNLSSLELGDSALYFCASSVGRWGGMNTGELFFGEGSRLTVL.

There are many counts of this clonotype. The gene calls are TRBV28 and TRBJ2-2, with 7 bases that match TRBD1. This CDR3 comprises 13 residues. Germline V gene data show CDR1 as MDHEN and CDR2 as SYDVKM. V trimming: 8 bases; J trimming: 2 bases; junction bases outside the gene matches: 2. CDR3 DNA sequence: TGTGCCAGCGGGACAGATAACACCGGGGAGCTGTTTTTT. It translates to CASGTDNTGELFF. Filled out from reference TRBV28 and TRBJ2-2, the complete variable domain reads DVKVTQSSRYLVKRTGEKVFLECVQDMDHENMFWYRQDPGLGLRLIYFSYDVKMKEKGDIPEGYSVSREKKERFSLILESASTNQTSMYLCASGTDNTGELFFGEGSRLTVL.

The chain is built from TRBV20-1 and TRBJ2-7; 9 bases fit TRBD2. This CDR3 has 12 residues. Per the germline V gene, CDR1 is DFQATT and CDR2 is SNEGSKA (reference sequence). With V trimmed by 6 bases and J by 3 bases, 3 bases remained unmatched. DNA for the CDR3: TGCAGTGCCCGGACTAGCGACTACGAGCAGTACTTC. Amino acid sequence: CSARTSDYEQYF.